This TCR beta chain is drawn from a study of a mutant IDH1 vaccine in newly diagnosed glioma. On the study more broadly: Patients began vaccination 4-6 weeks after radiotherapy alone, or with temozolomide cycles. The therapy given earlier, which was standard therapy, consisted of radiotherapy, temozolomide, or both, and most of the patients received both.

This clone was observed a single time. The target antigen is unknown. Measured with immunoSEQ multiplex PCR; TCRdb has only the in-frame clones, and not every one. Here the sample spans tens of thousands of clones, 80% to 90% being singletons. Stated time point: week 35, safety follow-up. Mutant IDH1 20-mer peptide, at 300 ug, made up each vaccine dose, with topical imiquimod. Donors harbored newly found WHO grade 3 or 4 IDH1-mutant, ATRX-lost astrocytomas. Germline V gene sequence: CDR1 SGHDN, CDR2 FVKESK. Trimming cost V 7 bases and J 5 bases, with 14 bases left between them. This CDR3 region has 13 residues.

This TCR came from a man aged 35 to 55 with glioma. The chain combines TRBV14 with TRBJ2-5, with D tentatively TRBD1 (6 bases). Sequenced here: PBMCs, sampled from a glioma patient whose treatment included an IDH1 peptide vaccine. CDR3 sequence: CASTRQGSETQYF. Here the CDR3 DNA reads TGTGCCAGCACAAGGCAGGGGTCGGAGACCCAGTACTTC. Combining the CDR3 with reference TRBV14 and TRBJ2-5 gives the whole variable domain EAGVTQFPSHSVIEKGQTVTLRCDPISGHDNLYWYRRVMGKEIKFLLHFVKESKQDESGMPNNRFLAERTGGTYSTLKVQPAELEDSGVYFCASTRQGSETQYFGPGTRLLVL.